The clone carrying this TCR beta chain was counted at least ten times. The antigen is not known. The sample belongs to a study of HIV-infected patients and healthy controls. Study-level results: MAIT alpha-chain CDR3s were frequent in healthy controls, depleted in HIV+.

The repertoire came from unfractionated whole blood and reflected all unsorted peripheral T cells. This CDR3 contains 18 residues. Trimming took 4 bases from V and 0 from J; bases not matched to a gene: 11. Germline V gives CDR1 LGHNA, CDR2 YNFKEQ. About 450 ng RNA was reverse transcribed with alpha and beta constant-region primers. Alpha and beta chain libraries were made separately by chain-specific third strand synthesis with multiplexing indices. Each CDR3 protein is one row after TCRdb ran MiXCR on the 5' RACE reads. The sample yields around 20,000 distinct CDR3 sequences, 9% to 15% seen once. Sequenced: blood. This sequence originates from an adult in good health. The rearrangement joins TRBV4-2 to TRBJ2-3; 9 bases match TRBD1. Here the CDR3 reads CASSRRTGAVSSTDTQYF. The CDR3 bases are TGTGCCAGCAGCCGACGGACAGGGGCTGTGTCTAGCACAGATACGCAGTATTTT.